Each of the 23 T cell receptor beta chains below was sequenced from the same sample in a study of blood T cells in healthy people across ages. The authors ran a second PCR of roughly 6 to 12 cycles using a sample-barcoded 5' primer and a J-beta primer mix. TCRdb used MiXCR to reprocess the 5' RACE reads, holding one entry per CDR3 protein. The profile shows around 870,000 distinct CDR3 sequences, about 30% of them singletons. Sample: blood. The origin of the receptors is a woman older than 75 in good health.

The V call is TRBV28, the J call TRBJ1-5; TRBD1 is a possible D gene (6 bases). CDR3 length equals 17 residues. Germline lookup yields CDR1 MDHEN and CDR2 SYDVKM. Trimming took off 7 bases at V and 2 bases at J, with 21 bases between the two ends. The CDR3 spells CASKPLDSYLGNQPQHF. CDR3 nucleotide sequence: TGTGCCAGCAAACCCTTGGACAGCTATTTGGGCAATCAGCCCCAGCATTTT.

This clonotype was seen only a few times. The rearrangement joins TRBV7-2 to TRBJ1-5; 7 bases agree with TRBD1. This CDR3 is 15 amino acids long. Germline assignment: CDR1 SGHTA and CDR2 FQGNSA. J lost 2 bases, V lost 5 bases, and 6 bases had no gene match. DNA for the CDR3: TGTGCCAGCAGCAAAGACAGGGTTCGCAATCAGCCCCAGCATTTT. Amino acid sequence: CASSKDRVRNQPQHF. The full variable domain, in which reference TRBV7-2 and TRBJ1-5 provide the parts outside the CDR3, is GAGVSQSPSNKVTEKGKDVELRCDPISGHTALYWYRQSLGQGLEFLIYFQGNSAPDKSGLPSDRFSAERTGGSVSTLTIQRTQQEDSAVYLCASSKDRVRNQPQHFGDGTRLSIL.

This clonotype was seen a handful of times. CDR3 region: CASSRESNTEAFF. Here the CDR3 DNA reads TGCGCCAGCAGTAGGGAGTCGAACACTGAAGCTTTCTTT. V is TRBV5-1 and J is TRBJ1-1; D ambiguous. V dropped 5 bases and J dropped 1 base, with 9 bases sitting between them. This CDR3 has 13 residues. Germline assignment: CDR1 SGHRS and CDR2 YFSETQ.

This clonotype was counted between two and nine times. The gene calls are TRBV20-1 and TRBJ1-6; 11 bases match TRBD1. The germline CDR1 and CDR2 sequences are DFQATT and SNEGSKA (reference sequence). The CDR3 is 14 residues long. The V gene end was trimmed by 7 bases and the J gene end by 9 bases; junction bases not matched to a gene: 8. The DNA for the CDR3 is TGCAGTGTTATAGCGGGGACAGGGGGTTCACCCCTCCACTTT. This codes for CSVIAGTGGSPLHF.

This clonotype came up many times. The chain recombines TRBV7-2 with TRBJ1-5; the D is unclear. The CDR3 is made up of 15 amino acids. Germline values: CDR1 SGHTA, CDR2 FQGNSA. Between the trimmed V and J ends, which lost 7 bases and 2 bases, there was a span of 15 bases. The CDR3 protein is CASKGQGMGNQPQHF. The CDR3, as DNA: TGTGCCAGCAAGGGCCAAGGGATGGGCAATCAGCCCCAGCATTTT.

V and J are TRBV6-2 or TRBV6-3 and TRBJ2-4, with 7 bases lining up with TRBD1. There are 15 residues in the CDR3. Germline CDR1 is MNHEY and CDR2 is SVGEGT. V dropped 2 bases and J dropped 1; count of bases not matched to a gene: 2. CDR3 DNA sequence: TGTGCCAGCAGTTACGAGGGGGCGGCCAAAAACATTCAGTACTTC. This sequence encodes CASSYEGAAKNIQYF.

Remarks on this clonotype: The CDR3 does not close with the conserved phenylalanine or tryptophan, likely indicating a read error. No DNA is shown, since the ends of the CDR3 on it are uncertain; the CDR3 is the one TCRdb lists. The genes are TRBV7-9 and TRBJ2-1; the table assigns TRBD1, which was not confirmed against the DNA. CDR1 is SEHNR, CDR2 FQNEAQ, per germline (reference sequence). The CDR3 spans 15 amino acids, including both terminal residues. CDR3 residues: CASSLAGGSMNEKFS.

This clonotype has a count of ten or more. The J gene is TRBJ2-5, the V gene TRBV25-1; no definite D call. The CDR3 has 12 residues. Trimming cost V 4 bases and J 6 bases, with 9 bases left between them. Germline V gene data show CDR1 as MGHDK and CDR2 as SYGVNS. This CDR3 reads CASSGLSKTQYF. CDR3 DNA: TGTGCCAGCAGTGGACTTAGTAAGACCCAGTACTTC.

There are a few counts of this clonotype. The CDR3 bases are TGTGCCTGGAGTATAAGCGGGGGCACCTTTTTGTACTTC. It translates to CAWSISGGTFLYF. V and J are TRBV30 and TRBJ2-4; 8 bases match TRBD2. Germline CDR1 and CDR2: GTSNPN and SVGIG (reference sequence). This CDR3 contains 13 residues. The J segment lost 15 bases and the V segment lost 2 bases, leaving 12 bases of the junction unmatched.

This clonotype was seen ten or more times. This sequence joins TRBV11-2 and TRBJ2-1; possible D gene TRBD2, 5 bases. CDR1 and CDR2 (germline): SGHAT, FQNNGV. V lost 1 base and J 8 bases, leaving 12 bases between the germline ends. This CDR3 spans 14 amino acids. The CDR3 nucleotides are TGTGCCAGCAGCTTAGGCGCTAGCCGGCATGAGCAGTTCTTC. Protein: CASSLGASRHEQFF.

This clonotype appeared a few times. V gene TRBV5-1 combines with J gene TRBJ1-2; D is uncertain. The V gene lost 1 base and the J gene lost 9 bases, with 10 bases spanning the gap. The CDR3 length is 12 residues. Germline-derived CDR1 and CDR2 are SGHRS and YFSETQ. In nucleotides, the CDR3 is TGCGCCAGCAGCTTGACAGCTGACAGCTACACCTTC. Amino acid sequence: CASSLTADSYTF. Looking up the rest from reference TRBV5-1 and TRBJ1-2 gives the full variable domain: KAGVTQTPRYLIKTRGQQVTLSCSPISGHRSVSWYQQTPGQGLQFLFEYFSETQRNKGNFPGRFSGRQFSNSRSEMNVSTLELGDSALYLCASSLTADSYTFGSGTRLTVV.

This rearrangement joins TRBV12-3 or TRBV12-4 to TRBJ1-5, with D perhaps matching TRBD1 (6 bases). The CDR3 is 14 residues long. The V and J ends lost 8 bases and 0 bases respectively, with 11 bases between them. CDR3 in DNA: TGTGCCAGCCAGGGGCCATATAGCAATCAGCCCCAGCATTTT. As protein: CASQGPYSNQPQHF.

This clonotype showed up just a few times. V and J are TRBV7-2 and TRBJ1-6; 8 nucleotides line up with TRBD1. V gave up 4 bases and J gave up 5 bases; unmatched junction bases: 4. The germline CDR1 and CDR2 sequences are SGHTA and FQGNSA. The CDR3 has 15 residues. The CDR3 spells CASSSDRVDNSPLHF. CDR3 coding DNA: TGTGCCAGCAGCTCGGACAGGGTGGATAATTCACCCCTCCACTTT.

With regard to this clonotype: This could be a read error, since a much larger clone is one nucleotide away. V gene TRBV20-1 combines with J gene TRBJ2-1; D is unclear. Germline V gives CDR1 DFQATT, CDR2 SNEGSKA (reference sequence). CDR3 length: 14 amino acids. The CDR3 spells CGARAQTSYNEQFF. The DNA for the CDR3 is TGCGGTGCTAGGGCCCAGACCTCCTACAATGAGCAGTTCTTC.

This clonotype came up a few times. V gene TRBV18 combines with J gene TRBJ2-5, with D unclear. Trimming stripped 1 base from V and 11 bases from J, with 20 bases between. There are 15 residues in the CDR3. Germline V gene data show CDR1 as KGHSH and CDR2 as LQKENI. For the CDR3, the DNA is TGTGCCAGCTCACCACGGCAAGCTATGGGGAATGAGCAGTACTTC. This codes for CASSPRQAMGNEQYF.

J is TRBJ2-5 and V is TRBV24-1; 10 bases fit TRBD2. There are 14 residues in the CDR3. Germline CDR1 is KGHDR and CDR2 is SFDVKD. V was clipped by 4 bases and J by 4 bases; unmatched bases: 2. The CDR3 DNA reads as TGTGCCACCAGTGACCGGACTAGCGGAGAGACCCAGTACTTC. This encodes CATSDRTSGETQYF.

This clonotype was seen more than once but under ten times. The chain carries TRBV7-8 and TRBJ2-5; D gene ambiguous. Germline V gene data show CDR1 as SGHVS and CDR2 as FQNEAQ. CDR3 length: 16 amino acids. Trimming left V 1 base short and J 0 bases short, with 12 bases between. CDR3 nucleotide sequence: TGTGCCAGCAGCTTAGGTCAAACCTTGTACCAAGAGACCCAGTACTTC. This sequence encodes CASSLGQTLYQETQYF.

This clonotype turned up a few times. A clone one base away is much larger, so this may be a read error. This sequence joins TRBV7-9 and TRBJ2-7; D not resolved. Germline V lookup: CDR1 SEHNR, CDR2 FQNEAQ (reference sequence). The CDR3 length is 12 residues. CDR3 sequence: CVSSLVGYEQYF. The CDR3 nucleotides read TGTGTCAGCAGCTTAGTGGGTTACGAGCAGTACTTC.

Ten or more counts support this clonotype. The chain employs TRBV24-1 and TRBJ2-1; the match to TRBD1 covers 10 bases. The CDR3 spans 17 residues. J lost 9 bases, V lost 4 bases, and 14 bases had no gene match. Germline CDR1 reads KGHDR; CDR2 reads SFDVKD. CDR3 sequence: CATSDPTGQGFRGEQFF. The CDR3 DNA follows: TGTGCCACCAGTGACCCCACGGGACAGGGGTTCCGGGGTGAGCAGTTCTTC.

V gene TRBV3-1 combines with J gene TRBJ2-4; D is perhaps TRBD1 (5 bases). The last part of the DNA fits TRBJ2-7 better; the J call may be wrong. The germline gives CDR1 LGHDT, CDR2 YNNKEL (reference sequence). The CDR3 has 15 amino acids. CDR3 residues: CASSQKWTPTYEQYF. As DNA, the CDR3 is TGTGCCAGCAGCCAAAAGTGGACACCCACCTACGAGCAGTACTTC.

In this sample, this clonotype turned up many times. The chain combines TRBV12-3 or TRBV12-4 with TRBJ2-5, with 8 positions matching TRBD1. The V segment lost 11 bases and the J segment 5 bases; nucleotides outside the gene matches: 10. CDR3 size: 13 residues. CDR3 coding DNA: TGTGCCGGACAGGGTGAAGGTCCCGAGACCCAGTACTTC. Its translation is CAGQGEGPETQYF.

This clonotype has more than one count but fewer than ten. A much larger clonotype is one base distant, so this may be a read error. The rearrangement links TRBV7-9 to TRBJ2-7; 7 nucleotides match TRBD2. The CDR3 runs to 16 residues. Germline V gives CDR1 SEHNR, CDR2 FQNEAQ (reference sequence). J was trimmed by 2 bases and V by 5 bases; bases with no gene match: 12. The CDR3 nucleotides read TGTGCCAGCAGCCCGTTTAAGAGCGGGGCTCCCTACGAGCAGTACTTC. Amino acids: CASSPFKSGAPYEQYF.

Many counts were recorded for this clonotype. The genes are TRBV7-2 and TRBJ2-1; 11 bases are a match to TRBD2. In germline, CDR1 is SGHTA, CDR2 FQGNSA. This CDR3 is built from 15 residues. V gave up 5 bases and J gave up 9 bases; unmatched junction bases: 9. The CDR3 loop is CASSPVFSGGVEQFF. CDR3 DNA: TGTGCCAGCAGCCCCGTTTTTAGCGGGGGGGTTGAGCAGTTCTTC.